The T cell receptor (beta chain) under discussion was sequenced for a study of blood T cells in healthy people across ages. Study as a whole: Researchers report that template switching captured about one barcoded beta molecule per two T cells. Study observations and caveats: Samples with more naive T cells showed higher observed beta diversity.

This clonotype was seen more than once but under ten times. Its antigen is undetermined. Together with a sample-barcoded 5' primer, a J-beta primer mix was included in a second PCR lasting roughly 6 to 12 cycles. TCRdb processed the 5' RACE reads anew with MiXCR; each CDR3 protein has one entry. The sample has 1.5 million to 1.8 million distinct CDR3 sequences, about 45% seen once. V was clipped by 3 bases and J by 10 bases, with 15 bases between them. The CDR3 loop spans 13 amino acids. Germline-derived CDR1 and CDR2 are LNHNV and YYDKDF (reference sequence). Sequenced input: blood. This receptor was obtained from a woman between 18 and 30 years old in good health. The rearrangement uses TRBV15 and TRBJ1-1, with no clear D. The CDR3 reads CATSSVRTARAFF. CDR3 DNA: TGTGCCACCAGCAGCGTCAGGACGGCGCGAGCTTTCTTT.